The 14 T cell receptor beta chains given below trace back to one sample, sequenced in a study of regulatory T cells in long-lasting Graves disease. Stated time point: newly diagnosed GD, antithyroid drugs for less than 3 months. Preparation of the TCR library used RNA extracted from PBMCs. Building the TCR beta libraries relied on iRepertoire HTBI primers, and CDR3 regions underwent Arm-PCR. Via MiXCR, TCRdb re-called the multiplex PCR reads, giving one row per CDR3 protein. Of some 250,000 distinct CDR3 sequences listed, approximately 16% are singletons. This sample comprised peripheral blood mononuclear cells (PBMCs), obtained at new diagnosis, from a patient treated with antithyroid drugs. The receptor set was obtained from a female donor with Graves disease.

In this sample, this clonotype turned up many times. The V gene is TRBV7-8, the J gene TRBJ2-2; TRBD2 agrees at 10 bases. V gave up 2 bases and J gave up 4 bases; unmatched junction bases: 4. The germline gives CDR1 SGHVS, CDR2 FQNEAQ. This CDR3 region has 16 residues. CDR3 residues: CASSLRAGGTTGELFF. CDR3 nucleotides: TGTGCCAGCAGCTTAAGAGCGGGAGGGACCACCGGGGAGCTGTTTTTT.

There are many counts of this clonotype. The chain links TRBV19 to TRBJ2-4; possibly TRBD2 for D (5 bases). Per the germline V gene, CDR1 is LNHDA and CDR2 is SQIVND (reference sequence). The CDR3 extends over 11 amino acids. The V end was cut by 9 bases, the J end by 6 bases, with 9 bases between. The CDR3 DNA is TGTGCCAGCTCTGCGGGAAACATTCAGTACTTC. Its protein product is CASSAGNIQYF.

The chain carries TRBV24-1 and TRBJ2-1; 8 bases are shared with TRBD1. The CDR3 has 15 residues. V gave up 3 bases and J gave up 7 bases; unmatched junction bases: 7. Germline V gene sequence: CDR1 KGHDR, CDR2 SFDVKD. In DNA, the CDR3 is TGTGCCACCAGTGATCCAGGGGGCGCGAGAAATGAGCAGTTCTTC. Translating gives CATSDPGGARNEQFF.

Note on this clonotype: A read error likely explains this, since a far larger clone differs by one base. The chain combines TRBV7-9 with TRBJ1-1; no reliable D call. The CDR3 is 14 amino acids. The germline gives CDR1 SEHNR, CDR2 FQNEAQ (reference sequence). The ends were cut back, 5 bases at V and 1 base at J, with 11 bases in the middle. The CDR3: CASSRDTPNTEAFF. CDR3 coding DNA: TGTGCCAGCAGCCGCGACACACCGAACACTGAAGCTTTCTTT.

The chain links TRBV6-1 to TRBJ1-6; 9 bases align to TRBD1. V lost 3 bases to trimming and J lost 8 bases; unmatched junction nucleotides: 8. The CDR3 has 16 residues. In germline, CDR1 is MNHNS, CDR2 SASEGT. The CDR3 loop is CASSDPVGQGHSPLHF. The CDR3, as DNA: TGTGCCAGCAGTGATCCGGTGGGACAGGGTCATTCACCCCTCCACTTT.

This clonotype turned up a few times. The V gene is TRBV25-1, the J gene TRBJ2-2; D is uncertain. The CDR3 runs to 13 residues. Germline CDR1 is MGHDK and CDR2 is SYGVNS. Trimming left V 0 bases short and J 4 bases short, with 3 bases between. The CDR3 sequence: CASSEYGTGELFF. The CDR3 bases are TGTGCCAGCAGTGAATATGGCACCGGGGAGCTGTTTTTT.

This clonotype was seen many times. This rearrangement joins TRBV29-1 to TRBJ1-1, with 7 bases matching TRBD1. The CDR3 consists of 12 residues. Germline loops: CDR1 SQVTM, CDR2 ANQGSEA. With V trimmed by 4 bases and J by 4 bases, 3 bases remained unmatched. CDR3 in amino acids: CSVGDSLTEAFF. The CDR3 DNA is TGCAGCGTTGGGGACAGTCTCACTGAAGCTTTCTTT.

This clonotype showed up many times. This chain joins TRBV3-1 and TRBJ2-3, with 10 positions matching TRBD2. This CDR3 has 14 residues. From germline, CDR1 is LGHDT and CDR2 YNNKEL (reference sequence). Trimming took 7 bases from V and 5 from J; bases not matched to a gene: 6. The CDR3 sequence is CASKREGQGDTQYF. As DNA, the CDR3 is TGTGCCAGCAAGCGGGAGGGCCAAGGAGATACGCAGTATTTT.

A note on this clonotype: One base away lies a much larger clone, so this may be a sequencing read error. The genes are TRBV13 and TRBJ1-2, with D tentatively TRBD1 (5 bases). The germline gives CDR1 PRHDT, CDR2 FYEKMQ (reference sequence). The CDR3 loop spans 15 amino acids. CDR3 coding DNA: TGTGCCAGCAGCTTAGGACAGGCAGCTAACTATGGCCACACCTTC. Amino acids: CASSLGQAANYGHTF.

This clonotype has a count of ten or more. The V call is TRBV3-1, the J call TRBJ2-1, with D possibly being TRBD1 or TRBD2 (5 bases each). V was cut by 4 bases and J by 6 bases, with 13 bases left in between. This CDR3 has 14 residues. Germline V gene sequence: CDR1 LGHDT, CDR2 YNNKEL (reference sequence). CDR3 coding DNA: TGTGCCAGCAGCCCTGGGACCCCACGCAATGAGCAGTTCTTC. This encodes CASSPGTPRNEQFF.

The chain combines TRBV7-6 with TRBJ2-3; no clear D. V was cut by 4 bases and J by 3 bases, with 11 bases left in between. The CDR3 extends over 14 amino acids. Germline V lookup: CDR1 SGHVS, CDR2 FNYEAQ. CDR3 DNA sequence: TGTGCCAGCAGCTCCCGCCCCGGGACAGATACGCAGTATTTT. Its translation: CASSSRPGTDTQYF.

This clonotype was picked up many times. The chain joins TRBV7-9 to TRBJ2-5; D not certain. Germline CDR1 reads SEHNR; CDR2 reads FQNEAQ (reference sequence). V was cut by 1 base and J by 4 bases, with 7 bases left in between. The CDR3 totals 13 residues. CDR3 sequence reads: CASSLEVLETQYF. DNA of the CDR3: TGTGCCAGCAGCTTAGAGGTGCTAGAGACCCAGTACTTC. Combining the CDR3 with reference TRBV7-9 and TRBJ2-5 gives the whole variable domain DTGVSQNPRHKITKRGQNVTFRCDPISEHNRLYWYRQTLGQGPEFLTYFQNEAQLEKSRLLSDRFSAERPKGSFSTLEIQRTEQGDSAMYLCASSLEVLETQYFGPGTRLLVL.

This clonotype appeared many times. This CDR3 reads CASLAGGNEQFF. The CDR3, as DNA: TGTGCCAGCCTAGCGGGGGGCAATGAGCAGTTCTTC. This chain joins TRBV2 and TRBJ2-1; 11 positions match TRBD2. The CDR3 loop spans 12 amino acids. V dropped 8 bases and J dropped 6; count of bases not matched to a gene: 0. Germline loops: CDR1 SNHLY, CDR2 FYNNEI.

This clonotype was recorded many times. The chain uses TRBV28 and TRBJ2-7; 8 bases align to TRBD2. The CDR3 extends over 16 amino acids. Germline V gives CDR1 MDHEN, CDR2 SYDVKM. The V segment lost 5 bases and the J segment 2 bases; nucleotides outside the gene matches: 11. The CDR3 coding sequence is TGTGCCAGCAGTGAGGCCGGGACTAGAGCGACCTACGAGCAGTACTTC. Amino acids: CASSEAGTRATYEQYF.